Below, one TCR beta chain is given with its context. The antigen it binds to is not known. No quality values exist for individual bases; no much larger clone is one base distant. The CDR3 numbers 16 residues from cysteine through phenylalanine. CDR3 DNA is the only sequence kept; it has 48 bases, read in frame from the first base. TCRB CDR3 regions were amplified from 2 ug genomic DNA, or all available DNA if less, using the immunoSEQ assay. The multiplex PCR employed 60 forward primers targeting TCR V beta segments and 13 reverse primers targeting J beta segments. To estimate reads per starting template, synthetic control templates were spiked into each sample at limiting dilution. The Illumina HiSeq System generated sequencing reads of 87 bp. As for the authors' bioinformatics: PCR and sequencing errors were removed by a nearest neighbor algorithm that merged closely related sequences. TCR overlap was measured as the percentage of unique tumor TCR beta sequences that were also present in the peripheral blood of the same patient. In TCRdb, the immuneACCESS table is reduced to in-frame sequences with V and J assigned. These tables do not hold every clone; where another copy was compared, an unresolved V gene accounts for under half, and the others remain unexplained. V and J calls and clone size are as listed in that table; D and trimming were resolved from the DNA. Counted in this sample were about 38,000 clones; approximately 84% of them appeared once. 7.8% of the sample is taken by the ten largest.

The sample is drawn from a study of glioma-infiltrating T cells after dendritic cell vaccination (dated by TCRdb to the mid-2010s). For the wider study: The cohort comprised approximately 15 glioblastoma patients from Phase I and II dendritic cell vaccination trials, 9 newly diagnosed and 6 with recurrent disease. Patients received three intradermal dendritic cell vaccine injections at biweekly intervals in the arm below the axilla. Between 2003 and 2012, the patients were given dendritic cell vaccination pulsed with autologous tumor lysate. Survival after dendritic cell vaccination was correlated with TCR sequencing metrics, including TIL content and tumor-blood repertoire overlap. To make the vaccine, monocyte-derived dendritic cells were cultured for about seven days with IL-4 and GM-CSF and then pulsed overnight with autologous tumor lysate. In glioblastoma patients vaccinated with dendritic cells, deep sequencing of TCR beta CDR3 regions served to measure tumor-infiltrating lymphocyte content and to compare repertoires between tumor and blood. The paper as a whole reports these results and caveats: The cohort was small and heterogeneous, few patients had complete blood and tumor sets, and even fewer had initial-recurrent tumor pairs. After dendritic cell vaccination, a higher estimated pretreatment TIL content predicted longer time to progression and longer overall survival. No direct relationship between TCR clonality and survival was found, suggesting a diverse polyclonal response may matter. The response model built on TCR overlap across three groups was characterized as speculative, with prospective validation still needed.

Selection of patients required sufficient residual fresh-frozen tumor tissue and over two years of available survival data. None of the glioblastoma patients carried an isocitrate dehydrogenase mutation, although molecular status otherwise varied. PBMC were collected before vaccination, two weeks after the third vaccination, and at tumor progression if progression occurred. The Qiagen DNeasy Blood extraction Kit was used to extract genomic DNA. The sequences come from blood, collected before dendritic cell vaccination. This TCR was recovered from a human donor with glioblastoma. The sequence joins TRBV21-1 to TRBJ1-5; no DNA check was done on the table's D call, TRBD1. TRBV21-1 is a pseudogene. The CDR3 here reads CASLGQSSYSNQPQHF. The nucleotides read TGTGCCAGCTTGGGGCAGTCCTCCTATAGCAATCAGCCCCAGCATTTT.